The next 10 T cell receptor beta chains were all read from a single sample in a study of T cells in Graves' hyperthyroidism and ophthalmopathy. RNA transcripts gave rise to amplified TCR beta CDR3 regions. An initial round of RT-PCR targeting the TCR CDR3 relied on the HTBI primer set. TCRdb fed the multiplex PCR reads into MiXCR, producing one record per CDR3 protein. The data show about 480,000 distinct CDR3 sequences, 22% seen once. Specimen: blood. These receptors originate from a woman aged 70-85 years with Graves' ophthalmopathy.

Details on this clonotype: A read error may be the cause here, since a much bigger clone is one base away. The chain combines TRBV10-1 with TRBJ2-7; a weak D match, TRBD1 (5 bases). The CDR3 is 13 residues long. CDR1 WNHNN and CDR2 SYGVQD come from the germline V gene (reference sequence). The DNA of the CDR3 is TGTACCAGCAGTTCTACCAGGGCTAGCGAGCAGTACTTC. Translated: CTSSSTRASEQYF.

This clonotype appeared a few times. The rearrangement joins TRBV5-4 to TRBJ2-5, with D perhaps matching TRBD1 (6 bases). V was shortened by 3 bases and J by 4 bases, with 13 bases between the two germline ends. The CDR3 extends over 14 amino acids. CDR1 is SGHNT, CDR2 YYREEE, per germline (reference sequence). CDR3 sequence: CASSSGGRGETQYF. CDR3 sequence (DNA): TGTGCCAGCAGCTCGGGCGGCAGGGGAGAGACCCAGTACTTC. The full variable domain, its missing parts supplied by reference TRBV5-4 and TRBJ2-5, is ETGVTQSPTHLIKTRGQQVTLRCSSQSGHNTVSWYQQALGQGPQFIFQYYREEENGRGNFPPRFSGLQFPNYSSELNVNALELDDSALYLCASSSGGRGETQYFGPGTRLLVL.

V gene TRBV19 combines with J gene TRBJ2-2; D gene ambiguous. Per the germline V gene, CDR1 is LNHDA and CDR2 is SQIVND (reference sequence). CDR3 length equals 12 residues. Trimming shortened V by 9 bases and J by 3 bases, and 8 bases separated the two germline ends. As DNA, the CDR3 is TGTGCCAGCTTTAAGGACACCGGGGAGCTGTTTTTT. Its translation: CASFKDTGELFF.

This clonotype was detected ten times or more. The chain joins TRBV30 to TRBJ1-2, with TRBD1 matching 9 bases. This CDR3 spans 13 amino acids. The V gene's germline CDR1 is GTSNPN and CDR2 SVGIG (reference sequence). V was clipped by 1 base and J by 8 bases; unmatched bases: 5. This CDR3 is CAWSAGQGMGYTF. The CDR3 bases are TGTGCCTGGAGTGCGGGACAGGGCATGGGCTACACCTTC.

The rearrangement joins TRBV9 to TRBJ2-3; D is ambiguous. V was pared by 3 bases and J by 4 bases, with 15 bases between. CDR1 is SGDLS, CDR2 YYNGEE, per germline. CDR3 size: 15 residues. CDR3 DNA: TGTGCCAGCAGCGGCGAGAATGGAGTAGCAGATACGCAGTATTTT. Its protein is CASSGENGVADTQYF. The full variable domain, rest sourced from reference TRBV9 and TRBJ2-3, is DSGVTQTPKHLITATGQRVTLRCSPRSGDLSVYWYQQSLDQGLQFLIQYYNGEERAKGNILERFSAQQFPDLHSELNLSSLELGDSALYFCASSGENGVADTQYFGPGTRLTVL.

The V and J genes are TRBV5-5 and TRBJ2-4, with TRBD2 as a possible D gene (7 bases). Trimming stripped 4 bases from V and 1 base from J, with 18 bases between. Germline CDR1 SGHKS, CDR2 YYEKEE (reference sequence). The CDR3 contains 17 residues. The CDR3 sequence is CASSLLDRGGAKNIQYF. The DNA of the CDR3 is TGTGCCAGCAGCCTCTTGGATAGGGGGGGGGCCAAAAACATTCAGTACTTC.

Of note for this clonotype: A much more abundant neighbour one base away suggests this may be a read error. Here the CDR3 omits its conserved ending phenylalanine or tryptophan, so a read error is the likely source. CDR3 loop: CASTFSMNTEAFL. The DNA of the CDR3 is TGTGCCAGCACCTTTTCCATGAACACTGAAGCTTTCCTT. The rearrangement uses TRBV12-3 or TRBV12-4 and TRBJ1-1; no definite D call. This CDR3 has 13 amino acids. V lost 7 bases, J lost 0 bases, and 9 bases lay in between.

This clonotype has a handful of counts. The chain employs TRBV25-1 and TRBJ2-7, with 7 bases identical to TRBD1. Germline V gives CDR1 MGHDK, CDR2 SYGVNS. The ends lost 6 bases at V and 2 bases at J; junction bases unmatched: 10. There are 15 residues in the CDR3. The CDR3 DNA is TGTGCCAGCAGACCGTCCGGGACAGCCGCCTACGAGCAGTACTTC. It codes for CASRPSGTAAYEQYF.

The V and J genes are TRBV9 and TRBJ1-1; D not certain. Germline V gives CDR1 SGDLS, CDR2 YYNGEE. Trimming pared 0 bases from V and 1 base from J, leaving 10 bases between. This CDR3 is built from 15 residues. CDR3 DNA: TGTGCCAGCAGCGTAGCTACGACGGGGAACACTGAAGCTTTCTTT. Encoded protein: CASSVATTGNTEAFF.

Concerning this clonotype itself: Possible read error: a much larger clone is one base away. The chain recombines TRBV20-1 with TRBJ2-5; 12 bases fit TRBD2. CDR1 DFQATT and CDR2 SNEGSKA come from the germline V gene (reference sequence). CDR3 length equals 14 residues. V gave up 5 bases and J gave up 5 bases; unmatched junction bases: 6. CDR3 bases: TGCAGTGCTGGTCTAGCGGGAGGGCCGGAGACCCAGTACTTC. Amino acid sequence: CSAGLAGGPETQYF.